This TCR beta chain was found in a study of cytomegalovirus exposure and HLA in healthy donors. Study-level points and caveats: Cytomegalovirus-associated TCR beta chains were listed, numbering 164. A few V segments could not be told apart, such as TRBV6-2 and TRBV6-3, and were left out.

This PCR relied on a set of 60 Vbeta primers and 13 Jbeta primers. This table comes from immunoSEQ multiplex PCR, and its TCRdb copy is limited to in-frame clones, with some not included. Here the sample spans approximately 70,000 clones, around 70% being singletons. Trimming stripped 3 bases from V and 0 bases from J, with 7 bases between. Germline CDR1 is MNHEY and CDR2 is SMNVEV (reference sequence). The CDR3 runs to 14 residues. A word on this clone: Its specificity is unknown.

Sequenced: PBMCs. V usage is TRBV27 and J usage is TRBJ2-3; D perhaps matches TRBD1 (6 bases). The receptor was derived from a male donor in good health and CMV-seropositive. CDR3 sequence: CASSFQGSTDTQYF. The CDR3 bases are TGTGCCAGCAGTTTCCAGGGGAGCACAGATACGCAGTATTTT.